This T cell receptor (beta chain) stems from a study of blood T cell repertoires in COVID-19. Study summary: COVID-19 samples from acute and convalescent phases originated in the United States, Italy and Spain.

Libraries were prepared by immunoSEQ multiplex PCR; TCRdb keeps only in-frame clonotypes and omits some of them. The sample lists 220,000 or so clones; 60% to 85% were seen once. On this clone itself: The same CDR3 is also encoded by other DNA sequences in this sample.

The sequenced sample was peripheral blood. The receptor comes from a woman between 65 and 79 years old with acute or convalescent COVID-19.

This chain's CDR3 is CASSLAGGTNEKLFF. The DNA of the CDR3 is TGCGCCAGCAGCTTGGCAGGGGGGACTAATGAAAAACTGTTTTTT. The J gene is TRBJ1-4, the V gene TRBV5-1; TRBD1 aligns across 7 bases. The length of the CDR3 is 15 residues. V trimming: 0 bases; J trimming: 2 bases; junction bases outside the gene matches: 1. In germline, CDR1 is SGHRS, CDR2 YFSETQ.